This TCR beta chain was documented in a study of T cells in Graves' hyperthyroidism and ophthalmopathy. Study observations and caveats: Peripheral blood also featured most of the thyroid clonotypes expanded above 0.001. Ophthalmopathy got predicted by the model a median approximately 6.4 months before its onset. Ophthalmopathy and stable hyperthyroidism were told apart by a 13 V-J model.

Amplification targeted TCR beta CDR3 regions from RNA transcripts. First-round RT-PCR with HTBI primers amplified the TCR CDR3 region. TCRdb passed the multiplex PCR reads through MiXCR, listing each CDR3 protein once. The sample includes hundreds of thousands of distinct CDR3 sequences, 35% to 40% of them seen just once. Exclusions: uncontrolled infection, other autoimmune disease, pregnancy, lactation. Remarks on this clonotype: As yet, its antigen is unknown.

The germline V gene has CDR1 WSHSY and CDR2 SAAADI. This CDR3 comprises 14 residues. The germline V and J ends were trimmed by 2 bases and 2 bases, with 10 bases remaining between them. The receptor was derived from a young man with Graves' hyperthyroidism. Sequencing input: blood. This sequence joins TRBV10-2 and TRBJ2-7; weak D call: TRBD1 (6 bases). The DNA for the CDR3 is TGCGCCAGCAGTGAGGAATGGGGGCCCTACGAGCAGTACTTC. It is translated as CASSEEWGPYEQYF.